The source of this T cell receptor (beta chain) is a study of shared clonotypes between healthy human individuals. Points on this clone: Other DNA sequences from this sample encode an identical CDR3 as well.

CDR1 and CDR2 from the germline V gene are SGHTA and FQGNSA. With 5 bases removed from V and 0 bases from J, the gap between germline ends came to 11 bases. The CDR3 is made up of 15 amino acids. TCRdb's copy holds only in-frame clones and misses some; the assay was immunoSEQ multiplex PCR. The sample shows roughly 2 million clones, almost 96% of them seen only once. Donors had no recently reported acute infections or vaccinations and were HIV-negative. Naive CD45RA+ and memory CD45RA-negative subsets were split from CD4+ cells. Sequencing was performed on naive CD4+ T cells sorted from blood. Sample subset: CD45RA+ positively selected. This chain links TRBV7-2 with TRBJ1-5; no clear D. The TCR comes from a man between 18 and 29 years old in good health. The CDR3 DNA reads TGTGCCAGCAGCCTGACGGTGTATAGCAATCAGCCCCAGCATTTT. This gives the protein CASSLTVYSNQPQHF.